The sequence of this T cell receptor beta chain was determined in a study of blood T cell repertoires in COVID-19. Looking at the study overall: The cDNA or gDNA used as material had been derived from T cells, B-cell-depleted T cells, or PBMCs.

Some clones are missing from TCRdb's copy, which holds only in-frame ones; the method was immunoSEQ multiplex PCR. The table has under 200,000 clones, 81% seen once; the top ten hold roughly 5.7%. V lost 0 bases, J lost 1 base, and 9 bases stayed unmatched. Germline assignment: CDR1 SGHVS and CDR2 FNYEAQ. The CDR3 covers 18 residues. The chain carries TRBV7-6 and TRBJ2-4; 7 bases agree with TRBD1. The TCR originated in a woman between 35 and 50 years old with acute COVID-19. Source material: PBMCs or T cells enriched from blood (not recorded which). CDR3 DNA: TGTGCCAGCAGCTTAGCGCCCCACAGGGGTCTGGCCAAAAACATTCAGTACTTC. Amino acids: CASSLAPHRGLAKNIQYF.